This passage covers 16 T cell receptor beta chains from one sample sequenced in a study of blood T cell repertoires in COVID-19. Data came from immunoSEQ multiplex PCR; TCRdb stores just in-frame clones and leaves some out. Of tens of thousands of clones detected, 75% to 95% appear once; the ten largest clones hold less than 9.5%. Sequences were obtained from peripheral blood. These receptor sequences come from a woman older than 75 with active COVID-19.

V and J are TRBV5-4 and TRBJ2-1, with 9 bases identical to TRBD1. Trimming took 4 bases from V and 8 from J; bases not matched to a gene: 7. Germline V gene lookup returns CDR1 SGHNT and CDR2 YYREEE (reference sequence). This CDR3 is built from 14 residues. In nucleotides, the CDR3 is TGTGCCAGCAGCGCGAGGACAGGGGACGATGAGCAGTTCTTC. Its translation is CASSARTGDDEQFF.

V gene TRBV27 combines with J gene TRBJ2-1; 8 bases match TRBD2. The CDR3 totals 14 residues. Germline V gene lookup returns CDR1 MNHEY and CDR2 SMNVEV (reference sequence). V lost 3 bases and J lost 3; bases outside the gene matches: 1. The CDR3 sequence: CASSFTSGYNEQFF. Here the CDR3 DNA reads TGTGCCAGCAGTTTCACTAGCGGCTACAATGAGCAGTTCTTC.

This chain connects TRBV10-3 to TRBJ1-3; D gene ambiguous. In germline, CDR1 is ENHRY, CDR2 SYGVKD. Deletions cut 6 bases from V and 3 bases from J, with 15 bases between. The CDR3 spans 15 residues. CDR3 protein: CAISQPEDIGNTIYF. The CDR3 DNA follows: TGTGCCATCAGCCAACCAGAAGATATTGGAAACACCATATATTTT.

The chain has TRBV25-1 and TRBJ2-7, with D possibly TRBD2 on 5 matching bases. CDR3 size: 11 residues. V was trimmed by 7 bases and J by 6 bases, leaving 10 bases between them. From germline, CDR1 is MGHDK and CDR2 SYGVNS. CDR3 sequence (DNA): TGTGCCAGCACAAACCGGGGCGAGCAGTACTTC. Translation gives CASTNRGEQYF.

The V call is TRBV5-4, the J call TRBJ2-2; possibly TRBD1 for D (6 bases). The CDR3 consists of 15 residues. CDR1 SGHNT and CDR2 YYREEE come from the germline V gene (reference sequence). V shed 4 bases and J shed 6 bases, with 16 bases lying between them. The CDR3 reads CASSVPAGEPGELFF. The CDR3 nucleotides are TGTGCCAGCAGCGTACCCGCAGGGGAGCCCGGGGAGCTGTTTTTT.

This clone was counted once. The CDR3 sequence: CASSLGQPNTEAFF. The CDR3 DNA sequence: TGTGCCAGCAGCCTGGGACAGCCGAACACTGAAGCTTTCTTT. J is TRBJ1-1 and V is TRBV6-2 or TRBV6-3; 7 bases line up with TRBD1. Germline trimming cut 6 bases from V and 1 base from J; bases unmatched to any gene: 5. The CDR3 is made up of 14 amino acids. CDR1 is MNHEY and CDR2 is SVGEGT in the germline V gene.

This clone was seen only once. The chain links TRBV7-9 to TRBJ1-1; 10 bases fit TRBD1. The CDR3 totals 16 residues. Trimming took 4 bases from V and 5 from J; bases not matched to a gene: 10. Germline V gene sequence: CDR1 SEHNR, CDR2 FQNEAQ (reference sequence). CDR3 amino acids: CASSSRDRGVGTEAFF. The CDR3 DNA reads as TGTGCCAGCAGCTCCCGGGACAGGGGTGTGGGGACTGAAGCTTTCTTT. Together with reference TRBV7-9 and TRBJ1-1, the CDR3 gives the full variable domain: DTGVSQNPRHKITKRGQNVTFRCDPISEHNRLYWYRQTLGQGPEFLTYFQNEAQLEKSRLLSDRFSAERPKGSFSTLEIQRTEQGDSAMYLCASSSRDRGVGTEAFFGQGTRLTVV.

The gene calls are TRBV3-1 (or the pseudogene TRBV3-2) and TRBJ2-5, with a weak D call TRBD2 (5 bases). Germline loops: CDR1 LGHDT, CDR2 YNNKEL (reference sequence). Trimming stripped 2 bases from V and 1 base from J, with 8 bases between. This CDR3 is 14 amino acids long. The CDR3 DNA follows: TGTGCCAGCAGCCAACAGCGGACCCAAGAGACCCAGTACTTC. Its translation is CASSQQRTQETQYF.

The CDR3 loop reads CATSAPSGGQETQYF. CDR3 in DNA: TGTGCCACCAGTGCTCCTAGCGGGGGGCAGGAGACCCAGTACTTC. The chain recombines TRBV24-1 with TRBJ2-5; TRBD2 matches 11 bases. CDR1 KGHDR and CDR2 SFDVKD come from the germline V gene. J lost 5 bases, V lost 5 bases, and 6 bases had no gene match. The CDR3 is 15 amino acids.

This clone was detected only a few times. The chain is built from TRBV5-4 and TRBJ1-1; the match to TRBD1 covers 8 bases. Germline trimming cut 4 bases from V and 0 bases from J; bases unmatched to any gene: 5. Germline V gives CDR1 SGHNT, CDR2 YYREEE (reference sequence). The length of the CDR3 is 15 residues. In DNA, the CDR3 is TGTGCCAGCAGCCGAGGACAGGGCATGAACACTGAAGCTTTCTTT. This translates into CASSRGQGMNTEAFF.

The chain links TRBV29-1 to TRBJ2-3, with 7 bases that match TRBD2. Germline CDR1 is SQVTM and CDR2 is ANQGSEA. Unmatched junction bases numbered 13, after V lost 6 bases and J lost 4 bases. The CDR3 extends over 15 amino acids. CDR3: CSVPPDGGRADTQYF. CDR3 DNA: TGCAGCGTCCCCCCGGATGGGGGGAGGGCAGATACGCAGTATTTT.

The gene calls are TRBV24-1 and TRBJ2-2; 8 bases line up with TRBD1. This CDR3 has 18 residues. Germline CDR1 reads KGHDR; CDR2 reads SFDVKD. Trimming at V came to 3 bases and at J to 0 bases, leaving 8 bases not matched to a gene. The CDR3 sequence is CATSDPVADRANTGELFF. In DNA, the CDR3 is TGTGCCACCAGTGATCCCGTCGCGGACAGGGCGAACACCGGGGAGCTGTTTTTT.

CDR3 protein: CASSPGQTETQYF. The CDR3 nucleotides read TGTGCCAGCAGTCCAGGACAGACGGAGACCCAGTACTTC. The rearrangement links TRBV12-3 or TRBV12-4 to TRBJ2-5; TRBD1 might be the D (6 bases). The CDR3 consists of 13 residues. Trimming removed 5 bases at V and 5 bases at J, with 12 bases between.

The rearrangement joins TRBV18 to TRBJ1-5; 8 bases line up with TRBD1. The length of the CDR3 is 16 residues. V lost 2 bases, J lost 2 bases, and 5 bases stayed unmatched. Germline lookup yields CDR1 KGHSH and CDR2 LQKENI. The CDR3 loop is CASSPEQGAGNQPQHF. The CDR3 DNA sequence: TGTGCCAGCTCACCAGAGCAGGGGGCGGGCAATCAGCCCCAGCATTTT.

V is TRBV28 and J is TRBJ2-7, with 13 bases that match TRBD2. Trimming removed 7 bases from V and 3 bases from J; junction bases left unmatched: 9. The V gene's germline CDR1 is MDHEN and CDR2 SYDVKM. The CDR3 covers 16 residues. CDR3 amino acids: CASKLWGTSGDYEQYF. The CDR3 DNA is TGTGCCAGCAAACTCTGGGGGACTAGCGGGGACTACGAGCAGTACTTC.

The chain joins TRBV15 to TRBJ2-3; D unresolved. The ends were cut back, 0 bases at V and 0 bases at J, with 10 bases in the middle. The CDR3 is made up of 16 amino acids. From germline, CDR1 is LNHNV and CDR2 YYDKDF (reference sequence). CDR3: CATSRDSVVSTDTQYF. CDR3 in DNA: TGTGCCACCAGCAGAGATTCGGTGGTAAGCACAGATACGCAGTATTTT. Using reference TRBV15 and TRBJ2-3 for the parts outside the CDR3, the full variable domain is DAMVIQNPRYQVTQFGKPVTLSCSQTLNHNVMYWYQQKSSQAPKLLFHYYDKDFNNEADTPDNFQSRRPNTSFCFLDIRSPGLGDTAMYLCATSRDSVVSTDTQYFGPGTRLTVL.